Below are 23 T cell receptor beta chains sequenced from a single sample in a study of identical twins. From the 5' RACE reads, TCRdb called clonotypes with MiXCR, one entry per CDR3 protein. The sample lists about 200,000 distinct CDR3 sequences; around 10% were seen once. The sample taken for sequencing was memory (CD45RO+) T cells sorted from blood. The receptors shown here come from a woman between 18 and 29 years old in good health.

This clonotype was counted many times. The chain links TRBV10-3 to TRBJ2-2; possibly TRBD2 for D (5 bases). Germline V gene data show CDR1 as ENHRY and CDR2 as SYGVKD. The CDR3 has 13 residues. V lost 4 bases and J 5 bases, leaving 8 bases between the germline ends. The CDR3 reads CAISVGVTGELFF. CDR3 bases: TGTGCCATCAGTGTCGGGGTAACCGGGGAGCTGTTTTTT.

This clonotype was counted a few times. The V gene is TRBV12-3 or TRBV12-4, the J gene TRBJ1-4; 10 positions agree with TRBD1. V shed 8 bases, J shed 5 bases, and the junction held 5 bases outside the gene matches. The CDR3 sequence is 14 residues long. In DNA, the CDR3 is TGTGCCAGCGGCGGGACAGGGGAAAATGAAAAACTGTTTTTT. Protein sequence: CASGGTGENEKLFF.

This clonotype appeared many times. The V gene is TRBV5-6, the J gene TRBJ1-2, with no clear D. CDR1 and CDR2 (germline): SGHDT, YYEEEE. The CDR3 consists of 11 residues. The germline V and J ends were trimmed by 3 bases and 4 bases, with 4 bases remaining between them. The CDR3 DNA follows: TGTGCCAGCAGCTGGAGCTATGGCTACACCTTC. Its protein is CASSWSYGYTF.

CDR3 in DNA: TGCAGTGCGTGGATCGGGCCTAGCACAGATACGCAGTATTTT. It codes for CSAWIGPSTDTQYF. The chain carries TRBV20-1 and TRBJ2-3; D is ambiguous. The germline V gene has CDR1 DFQATT and CDR2 SNEGSKA (reference sequence). Trimming took off 6 bases at V and 0 bases at J, with 13 bases between the two ends. CDR3 length: 14 residues.

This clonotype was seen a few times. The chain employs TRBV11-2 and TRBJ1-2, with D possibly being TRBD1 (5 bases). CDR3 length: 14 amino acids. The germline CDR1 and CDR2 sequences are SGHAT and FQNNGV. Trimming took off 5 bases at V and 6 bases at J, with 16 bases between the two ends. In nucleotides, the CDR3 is TGTGCCAGCAGCCCGTCCCGGGGGGTGAATGGCTACACCTTC. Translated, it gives CASSPSRGVNGYTF. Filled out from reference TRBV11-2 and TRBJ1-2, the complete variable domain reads EAGVAQSPRYKIIEKRQSVAFWCNPISGHATLYWYQQILGQGPKLLIQFQNNGVVDDSQLPKDRFSAERLKGVDSTLKIQPAKLEDSAVYLCASSPSRGVNGYTFGSGTRLTVV.

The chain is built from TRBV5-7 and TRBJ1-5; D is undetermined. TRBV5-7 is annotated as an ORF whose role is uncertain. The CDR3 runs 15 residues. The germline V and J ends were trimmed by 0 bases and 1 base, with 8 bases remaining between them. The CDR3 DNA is TGTGCCAGCAGCTTGGAGCGGTGGAGCAATCAGCCCCAGCATTTT. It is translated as CASSLERWSNQPQHF.

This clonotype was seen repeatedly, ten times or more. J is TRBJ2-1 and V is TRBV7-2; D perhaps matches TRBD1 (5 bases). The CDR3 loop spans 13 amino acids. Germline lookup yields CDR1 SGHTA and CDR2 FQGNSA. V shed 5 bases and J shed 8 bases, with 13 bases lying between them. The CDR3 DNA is TGTGCCAGCAGCATGACAGTTACCCATGAGCAGTTCTTC. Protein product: CASSMTVTHEQFF.

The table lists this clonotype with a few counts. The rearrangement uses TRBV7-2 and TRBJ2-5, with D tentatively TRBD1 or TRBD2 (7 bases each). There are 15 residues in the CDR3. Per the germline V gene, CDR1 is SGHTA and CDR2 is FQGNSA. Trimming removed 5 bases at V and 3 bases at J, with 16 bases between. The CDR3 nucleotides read TGTGCCAGCAGCCCAGGGGGGGCGCTAAAAGAGACCCAGTACTTC. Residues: CASSPGGALKETQYF.

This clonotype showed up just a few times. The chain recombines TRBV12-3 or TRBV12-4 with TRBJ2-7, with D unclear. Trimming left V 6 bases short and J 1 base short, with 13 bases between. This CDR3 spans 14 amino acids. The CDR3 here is CASRCPTDSYEQYF. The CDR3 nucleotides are TGTGCCAGCAGGTGTCCGACGGATTCCTACGAGCAGTACTTC.

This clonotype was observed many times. The CDR3, as DNA: TGTGCCAGCAGGCAGACGTGGGGGATCCCCTACGAGCAGTACTTC. Its protein product is CASRQTWGIPYEQYF. V gene TRBV7-2 combines with J gene TRBJ2-7; TRBD1 or TRBD2 may be the D gene (5 bases each). Germline CDR1 reads SGHTA; CDR2 reads FQGNSA. CDR3 length: 15 amino acids. The V and J ends lost 6 bases and 2 bases respectively, with 17 bases between them.

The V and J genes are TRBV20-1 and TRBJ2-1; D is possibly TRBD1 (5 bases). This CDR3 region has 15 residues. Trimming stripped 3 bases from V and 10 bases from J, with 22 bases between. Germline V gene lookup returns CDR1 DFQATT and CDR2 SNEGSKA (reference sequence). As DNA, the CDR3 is TGCAGTGCTAGGGTCCAGGGCAATCCTTTGGGCGAGCAGTTCTTC. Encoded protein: CSARVQGNPLGEQFF.

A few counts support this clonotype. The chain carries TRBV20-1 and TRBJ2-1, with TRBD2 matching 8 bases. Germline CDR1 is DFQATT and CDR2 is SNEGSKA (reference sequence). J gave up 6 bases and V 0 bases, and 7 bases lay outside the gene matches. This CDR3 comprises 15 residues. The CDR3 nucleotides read TGCAGTGCTAGAGATCCGGCGGGGGGCCGCAATGAGCAGTTCTTC. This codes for CSARDPAGGRNEQFF.

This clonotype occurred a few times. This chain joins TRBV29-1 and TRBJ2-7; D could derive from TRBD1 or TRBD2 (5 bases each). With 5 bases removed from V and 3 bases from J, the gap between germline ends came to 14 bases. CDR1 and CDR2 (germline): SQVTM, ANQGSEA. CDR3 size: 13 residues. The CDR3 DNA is TGCAGCGTTCCGACCGGGGCCTACTACGAGCAGTACTTC. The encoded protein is CSVPTGAYYEQYF.

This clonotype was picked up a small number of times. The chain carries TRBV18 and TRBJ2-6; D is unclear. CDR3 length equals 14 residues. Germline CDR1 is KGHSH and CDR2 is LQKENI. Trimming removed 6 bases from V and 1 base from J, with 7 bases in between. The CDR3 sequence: CASSSTSGANVLTF. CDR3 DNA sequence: TGTGCCAGCTCGTCAACTTCTGGGGCCAACGTCCTGACTTTC. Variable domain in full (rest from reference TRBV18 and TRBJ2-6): NAGVMQNPRHLVRRRGQEARLRCSPMKGHSHVYWYRQLPEEGLKFMVYLQKENIIDESGMPKERFSAEFPKEGPSILRIQQVVRGDSAAYFCASSSTSGANVLTFGAGSRLTVL.

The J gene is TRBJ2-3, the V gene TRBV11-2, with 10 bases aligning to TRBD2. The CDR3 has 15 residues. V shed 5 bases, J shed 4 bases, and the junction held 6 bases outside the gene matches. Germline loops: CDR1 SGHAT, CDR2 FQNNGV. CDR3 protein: CASSLGLAVSDTQYF. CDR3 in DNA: TGTGCCAGCAGCCTTGGACTAGCGGTCTCAGATACGCAGTATTTT.

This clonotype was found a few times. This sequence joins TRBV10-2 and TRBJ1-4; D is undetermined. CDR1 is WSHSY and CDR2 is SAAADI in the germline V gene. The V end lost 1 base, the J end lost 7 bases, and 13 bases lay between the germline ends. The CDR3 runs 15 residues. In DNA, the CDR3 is TGCGCCAGCAGTGAGTTCAATGGAGCGACTGAAAAACTGTTTTTT. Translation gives CASSEFNGATEKLFF.

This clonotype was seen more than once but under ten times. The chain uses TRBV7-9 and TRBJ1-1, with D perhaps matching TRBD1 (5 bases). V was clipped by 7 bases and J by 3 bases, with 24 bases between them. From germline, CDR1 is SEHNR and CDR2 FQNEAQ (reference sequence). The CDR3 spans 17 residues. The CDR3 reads CASTRSGGGGSYTEAFF. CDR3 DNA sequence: TGTGCCAGCACTAGATCTGGCGGCGGGGGATCATACACTGAAGCTTTCTTT.

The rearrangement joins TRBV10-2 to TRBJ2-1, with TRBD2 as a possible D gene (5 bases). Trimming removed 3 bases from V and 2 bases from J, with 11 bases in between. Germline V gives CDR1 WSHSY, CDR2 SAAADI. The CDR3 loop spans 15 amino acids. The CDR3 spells CASSDPGITYNEQFF. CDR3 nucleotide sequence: TGCGCCAGCAGTGACCCGGGGATCACCTACAATGAGCAGTTCTTC.

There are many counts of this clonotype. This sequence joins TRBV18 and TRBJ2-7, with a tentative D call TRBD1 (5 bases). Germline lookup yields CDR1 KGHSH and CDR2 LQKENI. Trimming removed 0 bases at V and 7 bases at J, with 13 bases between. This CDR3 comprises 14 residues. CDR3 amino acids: CASSPPPGNREQYF. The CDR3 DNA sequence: TGTGCCAGCTCACCACCACCAGGGAACAGGGAGCAGTACTTC.

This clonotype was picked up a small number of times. The chain's CDR3 is CASSYLRSGQYF. CDR3 bases: TGTGCCAGCAGTTACTTGCGAAGCGGGCAGTACTTC. V usage is TRBV12-3 or TRBV12-4 and J usage is TRBJ2-7, with D maybe TRBD2 (5 bases). V was clipped by 4 bases and J by 9 bases, with 13 bases between them. CDR3 length equals 12 residues.

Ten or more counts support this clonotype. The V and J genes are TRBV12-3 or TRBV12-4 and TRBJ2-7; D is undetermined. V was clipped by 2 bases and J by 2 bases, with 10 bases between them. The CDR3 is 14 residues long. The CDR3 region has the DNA TGTGCCAGCAGTTTAATGGGGAATACCTACGAGCAGTACTTC. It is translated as CASSLMGNTYEQYF.

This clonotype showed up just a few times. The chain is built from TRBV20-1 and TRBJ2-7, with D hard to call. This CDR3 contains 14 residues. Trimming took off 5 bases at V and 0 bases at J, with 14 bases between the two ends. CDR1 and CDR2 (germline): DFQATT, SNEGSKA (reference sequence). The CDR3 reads CSALTPDSSYEQYF. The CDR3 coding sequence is TGCAGTGCTCTAACTCCAGATAGCTCCTACGAGCAGTACTTC.

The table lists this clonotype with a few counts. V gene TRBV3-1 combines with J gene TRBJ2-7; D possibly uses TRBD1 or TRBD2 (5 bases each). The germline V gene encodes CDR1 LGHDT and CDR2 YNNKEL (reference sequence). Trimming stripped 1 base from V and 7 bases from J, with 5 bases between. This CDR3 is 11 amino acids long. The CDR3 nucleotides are TGTGCCAGCAGCCAAGGGGGGGAGCAGTACTTC. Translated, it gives CASSQGGEQYF.